The 10 T cell receptor beta chains in this list originate from one sample, sequenced in a study of breast tumors, draining lymph nodes, adjacent tissues. One entry per CDR3 protein results from TCRdb running MiXCR on the multiplex PCR reads. The data contain approximately 63,000 distinct CDR3 sequences, approximately 54% of them singletons. Specimen: breast tumor tissue. The receptors originated from a female donor with breast cancer. Some clones in this sample may be carry-over from other donors' samples.

This clonotype showed up many times. The rearrangement uses TRBV19 and TRBJ2-5, with 8 bases matching TRBD1. The junction had 5 bases not matched to a gene; V was cut back by 5 bases and J by 3 bases. CDR1 and CDR2 from the germline V gene are LNHDA and SQIVND (reference sequence). This CDR3 comprises 14 residues. In DNA, the CDR3 is TGTGCCAGTAGTGACAGGGGAGGTAAAGAGACCCAGTACTTC. Protein product: CASSDRGGKETQYF.

The chain carries TRBV15 and TRBJ2-1, with D possibly TRBD1 on 6 matching bases. CDR1 is LNHNV, CDR2 YYDKDF, per germline (reference sequence). V shed 4 bases and J shed 10 bases, with 17 bases lying between them. This CDR3 has 14 residues. CDR3 in amino acids: CATSTLTTGTEQFF. CDR3 DNA sequence: TGTGCCACCAGCACACTAACGACCGGGACAGAGCAGTTCTTC.

V usage is TRBV20-1 and J usage is TRBJ2-3; 12 nucleotides align to TRBD2. The CDR3 loop spans 17 amino acids. Germline trimming cut 6 bases from V and 3 bases from J; bases unmatched to any gene: 13. Germline V gene data show CDR1 as DFQATT and CDR2 as SNEGSKA (reference sequence). CDR3 in amino acids: CSAGTAETSGGTDTQYF. The CDR3 DNA sequence: TGCAGTGCCGGGACAGCCGAAACTAGCGGGGGGACAGATACGCAGTATTTT.

The chain carries TRBV10-3 and TRBJ2-1; TRBD2 aligns across 9 bases. This CDR3 has 14 amino acids. The germline CDR1 and CDR2 sequences are ENHRY and SYGVKD. V was pared by 6 bases and J by 8 bases, with 8 bases of the junction left unmatched. CDR3 sequence: CAISQSSGKDEQFF. CDR3 nucleotides: TGTGCCATCAGCCAGTCTAGCGGGAAGGATGAGCAGTTCTTC.

This clonotype was seen many times. The chain has TRBV29-1 and TRBJ2-3; D possibly corresponds to TRBD1 (5 bases). CDR1 and CDR2 from the germline V gene are SQVTM and ANQGSEA. V lost 6 bases, J lost 2 bases, and 24 bases lay in between. The CDR3 has 17 residues. The CDR3 spells CSVEFYLSKGFTDTQYF. The DNA for the CDR3 is TGCAGCGTCGAGTTCTACCTAAGTAAGGGGTTCACAGATACGCAGTATTTT.

This clonotype was recorded at least ten times. The chain carries TRBV6-2 or TRBV6-3 and TRBJ2-3; possibly TRBD2 for D (5 bases). Trimming left V 6 bases short and J 6 bases short, with 22 bases between. The CDR3 has 16 amino acids. The V gene's germline CDR1 is MNHEY and CDR2 SVGEGT. The CDR3 loop is CASSLTPLGGPDTQYF. The CDR3, as DNA: TGTGCCAGCAGCCTAACCCCGCTAGGAGGACCCGATACGCAGTATTTT.

The chain uses TRBV7-9 and TRBJ2-3; D not resolved. CDR3 size: 14 residues. CDR1 and CDR2 (germline): SEHNR, FQNEAQ (reference sequence). The V and J ends lost 3 bases and 1 base respectively, with 8 bases between them. For the CDR3, the DNA is TGTGCCAGCAGCTTTCGTGCCCGCACAGATACGCAGTATTTT. This codes for CASSFRARTDTQYF. Looking up the rest from reference TRBV7-9 and TRBJ2-3 gives the full variable domain: DTGVSQNPRHKITKRGQNVTFRCDPISEHNRLYWYRQTLGQGPEFLTYFQNEAQLEKSRLLSDRFSAERPKGSFSTLEIQRTEQGDSAMYLCASSFRARTDTQYFGPGTRLTVL.

This clonotype showed up many times. V usage is TRBV3-1 and J usage is TRBJ1-3; D is perhaps TRBD1 (6 bases). This CDR3 spans 17 amino acids. V was trimmed by 4 bases and J by 2 bases, leaving 18 bases between them. Per the germline V gene, CDR1 is LGHDT and CDR2 is YNNKEL (reference sequence). In nucleotides, the CDR3 is TGTGCCAGCAGCCTCTTCGGACAGCCAGGCCCTGGAAACACCATATATTTT. The encoded protein is CASSLFGQPGPGNTIYF. Together with reference TRBV3-1 and TRBJ1-3, the CDR3 gives the full variable domain: DTAVSQTPKYLVTQMGNDKSIKCEQNLGHDTMYWYKQDSKKFLKIMFSYNNKELIINETVPNRFSPKSPDKAHLNLHINSLELGDSAVYFCASSLFGQPGPGNTIYFGEGSWLTVV.

This clonotype showed up many times. The rearrangement joins TRBV7-3 to TRBJ2-3, with D perhaps TRBD1 (6 bases). This CDR3 spans 16 amino acids. The V end was cut by 5 bases, the J end by 1 base, with 16 bases between. Germline V gene sequence: CDR1 SGHTA, CDR2 FQGTGA. The CDR3 region is CASSLRPQGGTDTQYF. CDR3 in DNA: TGTGCCAGCAGCCTCAGGCCACAGGGCGGCACAGATACGCAGTATTTT.

This chain uses TRBV29-1 with TRBJ2-7, with 8 bases matching TRBD1. This CDR3 contains 12 residues. Per the germline V gene, CDR1 is SQVTM and CDR2 is ANQGSEA. After removal of 7 bases from V and 0 bases from J, the junction contained 2 bases not matched to a gene. CDR3 DNA sequence: TGCAGCGCCGGACAGGGCTCCTACGAGCAGTACTTC. It yields the protein CSAGQGSYEQYF.